One and the same sample provided the 7 T cell receptor beta chains below, sequenced in a study of blood T cell repertoires in COVID-19. The assay was immunoSEQ multiplex PCR, and TCRdb's table has in-frame clones only and misses some. In the table there are 250,000 to 300,000 clones, about 88% of which are singletons. What was sequenced was peripheral blood. The receptors here all came from a woman aged 25 to 39 with COVID-19, enrolled during active disease.

The V gene is TRBV10-3, the J gene TRBJ2-3, with D perhaps matching TRBD1 (6 bases). Looked up from germline, CDR1 is ENHRY and CDR2 is SYGVKD. The CDR3 totals 13 residues. Trimming removed 6 bases from V and 3 bases from J, with 10 bases in between. The CDR3 coding sequence is TGTGCCATCAGAGGACAGATAACAGATACGCAGTATTTT. It codes for CAIRGQITDTQYF.

The chain combines TRBV28 with TRBJ1-5; D possibly corresponds to TRBD1 (5 bases). The V end was cut by 4 bases, the J end by 7 bases, with 14 bases between. The CDR3 runs 14 residues. The germline V gene encodes CDR1 MDHEN and CDR2 SYDVKM. The DNA for the CDR3 is TGTGCCAGCAGTTCATATTGGGGGGGACAGCCCCAGCATTTT. Translating gives CASSSYWGGQPQHF.

V usage is TRBV29-1 and J usage is TRBJ2-1, with 10 positions matching TRBD1. The CDR3 is 13 residues long. The germline V gene encodes CDR1 SQVTM and CDR2 ANQGSEA. The V and J ends lost 7 bases and 8 bases, in that order; junction bases with no gene match: 8. In DNA form, the CDR3 reads TGCAGCGCTAGGAGGGACAGGGGCGATGAGCAGTTCTTC. This translates into CSARRDRGDEQFF.

On this clone: Different DNA sequences within this sample yield the same CDR3. The V call is TRBV6-5, the J call TRBJ1-1; tentatively, D is TRBD1 (6 bases). Germline CDR1 MNHEY, CDR2 SVGAGI. The V end was cut by 5 bases, the J end by 1 base, with 11 bases between. The CDR3 totals 14 residues. The CDR3 coding sequence is TGTGCCAGCAGTCGCCCGGGACAGAACACTGAAGCTTTCTTT. Protein sequence: CASSRPGQNTEAFF.

The J gene is TRBJ1-2, the V gene TRBV10-3; 9 nucleotides line up with TRBD1. Germline V CDR1 and CDR2: ENHRY, SYGVKD. J lost 5 bases, V lost 8 bases, and 9 bases had no gene match. The CDR3 spans 14 residues. CDR3 amino acids: CAIGRDRDSYGYTF. The DNA for the CDR3 is TGTGCCATCGGCCGGGACAGGGACTCTTATGGCTACACCTTC.

The gene calls are TRBV11-2 and TRBJ2-1; possible D gene TRBD2, 5 bases. The germline V gene has CDR1 SGHAT and CDR2 FQNNGV. The CDR3 covers 15 residues. V gave up 0 bases and J gave up 9 bases, with 15 bases separating them. CDR3 loop: CASSLDRGSSGEQFF. In DNA, the CDR3 is TGTGCCAGCAGCTTAGATAGAGGGTCGAGCGGTGAGCAGTTCTTC.

The J gene is TRBJ1-5, the V gene TRBV28; a weak D match, TRBD1 (5 bases). Germline V lookup: CDR1 MDHEN, CDR2 SYDVKM. V was pared by 5 bases and J by 0 bases, with 14 bases between. The CDR3 extends over 16 amino acids. CDR3 in DNA: TGTGCCAGCAGTCGACCAGGGACTTATAGCAATCAGCCCCAGCATTTT. Translated: CASSRPGTYSNQPQHF. The full variable domain, with the rest looked up from reference TRBV28 and TRBJ1-5, is DVKVTQSSRYLVKRTGEKVFLECVQDMDHENMFWYRQDPGLGLRLIYFSYDVKMKEKGDIPEGYSVSREKKERFSLILESASTNQTSMYLCASSRPGTYSNQPQHFGDGTRLSIL.